The clone carrying this T cell receptor (beta chain) was found many times. Its antigen is unidentified. This sample was included in a study of molecular identifiers for immune sequencing clone quantification. Overall study results and limits: Beyond 20 RNA copies, clones held over 98% of effector molecules, compared with under 1% in naive cells.

TCRdb processed the PCR reads anew with MiXCR; each CDR3 protein has one entry. The data contain just under 650,000 distinct CDR3 sequences, about 20% of them singletons. This CDR3 is built from 16 residues. Germline V CDR1 and CDR2: MNHEY, SVGEGT. V shed 0 bases and J shed 4 bases, with 13 bases lying between them. When naive CD8 T cells were sorted, they were gated as CD8+CD4-CCR7+CD45RA+. V is TRBV6-2 or TRBV6-3 and J is TRBJ2-1, with TRBD2 as a possible D gene (6 bases). The clonotype was recovered from a human donor in good health. Some libraries in this study had Jurkat cell RNA spiked in. The sample comprised naive CD8+ T cells from blood, with Jurkat cell RNA spiked in. Stated subset: FACS-sorted CD8+CD4-CCR7+CD45RA+ naive T cells. CDR3 DNA: TGTGCCAGCAGTTACTCGAGTAGCGGAAATTACAATGAGCAGTTCTTC. It codes for CASSYSSSGNYNEQFF.